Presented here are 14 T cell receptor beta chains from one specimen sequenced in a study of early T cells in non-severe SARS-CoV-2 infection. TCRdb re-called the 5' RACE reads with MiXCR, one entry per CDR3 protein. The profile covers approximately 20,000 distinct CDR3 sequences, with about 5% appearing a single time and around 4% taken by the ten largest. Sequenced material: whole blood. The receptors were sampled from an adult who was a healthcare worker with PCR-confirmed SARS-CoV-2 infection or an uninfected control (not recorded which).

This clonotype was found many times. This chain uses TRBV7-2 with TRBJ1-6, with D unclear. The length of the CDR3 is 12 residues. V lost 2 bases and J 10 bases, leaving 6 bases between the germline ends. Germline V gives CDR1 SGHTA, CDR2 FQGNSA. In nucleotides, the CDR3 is TGTGCCAGCAGCTTAAGCCCGTCACCCCTCCACTTT. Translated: CASSLSPSPLHF.

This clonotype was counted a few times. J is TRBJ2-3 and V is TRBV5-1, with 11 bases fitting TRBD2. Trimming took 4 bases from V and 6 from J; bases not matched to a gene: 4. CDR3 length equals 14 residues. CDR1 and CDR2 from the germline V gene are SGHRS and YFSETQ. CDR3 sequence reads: CASSLTSGADTQYF. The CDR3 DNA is TGCGCCAGCAGCCTGACTAGCGGGGCGGATACGCAGTATTTT.

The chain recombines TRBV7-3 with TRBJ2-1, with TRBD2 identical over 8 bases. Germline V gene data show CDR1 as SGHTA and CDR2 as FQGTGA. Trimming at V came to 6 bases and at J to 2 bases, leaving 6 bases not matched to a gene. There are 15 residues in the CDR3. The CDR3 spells CASRLSGAAYNEQFF. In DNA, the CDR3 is TGTGCCAGCAGACTTAGCGGGGCGGCCTACAATGAGCAGTTCTTC.

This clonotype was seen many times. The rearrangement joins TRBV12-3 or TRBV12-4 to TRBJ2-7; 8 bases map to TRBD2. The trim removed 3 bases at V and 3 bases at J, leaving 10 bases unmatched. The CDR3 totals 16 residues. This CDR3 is CASSFSGAIPYYEQYF. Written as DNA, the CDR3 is TGTGCCAGCAGTTTTAGCGGGGCTATCCCCTACTACGAGCAGTACTTC.

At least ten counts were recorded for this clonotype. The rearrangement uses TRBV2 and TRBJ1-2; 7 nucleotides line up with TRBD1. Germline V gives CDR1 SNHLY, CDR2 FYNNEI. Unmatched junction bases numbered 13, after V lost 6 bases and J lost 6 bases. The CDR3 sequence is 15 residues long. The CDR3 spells CASRRRWQGVDGYTF. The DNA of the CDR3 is TGTGCCAGCAGGCGTCGTTGGCAGGGGGTCGATGGCTACACCTTC.

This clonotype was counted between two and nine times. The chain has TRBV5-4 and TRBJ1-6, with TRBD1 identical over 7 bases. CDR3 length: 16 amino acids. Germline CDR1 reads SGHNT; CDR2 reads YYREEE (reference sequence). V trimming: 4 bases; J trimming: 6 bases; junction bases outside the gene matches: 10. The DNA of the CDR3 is TGTGCCAGCAGCATAATTCGACAGGGCCCTAATTCACCCCTCCACTTT. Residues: CASSIIRQGPNSPLHF.

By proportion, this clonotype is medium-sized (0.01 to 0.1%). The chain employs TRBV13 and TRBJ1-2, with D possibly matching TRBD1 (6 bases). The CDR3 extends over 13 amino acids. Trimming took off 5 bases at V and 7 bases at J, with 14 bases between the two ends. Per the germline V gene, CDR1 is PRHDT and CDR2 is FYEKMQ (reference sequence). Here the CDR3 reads CASSLSGGTGYTF. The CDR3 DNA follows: TGTGCCAGCAGCCTTAGTGGGGGCACTGGCTACACCTTC.

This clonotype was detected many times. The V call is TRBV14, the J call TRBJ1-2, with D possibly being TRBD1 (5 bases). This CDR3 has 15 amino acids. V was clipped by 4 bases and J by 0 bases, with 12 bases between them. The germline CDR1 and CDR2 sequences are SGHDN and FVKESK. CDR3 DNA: TGTGCCAGCAGCCCCTGGGGACGAGCTAACTATGGCTACACCTTC. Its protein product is CASSPWGRANYGYTF. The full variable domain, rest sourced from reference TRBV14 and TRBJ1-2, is EAGVTQFPSHSVIEKGQTVTLRCDPISGHDNLYWYRRVMGKEIKFLLHFVKESKQDESGMPNNRFLAERTGGTYSTLKVQPAELEDSGVYFCASSPWGRANYGYTFGSGTRLTVV.

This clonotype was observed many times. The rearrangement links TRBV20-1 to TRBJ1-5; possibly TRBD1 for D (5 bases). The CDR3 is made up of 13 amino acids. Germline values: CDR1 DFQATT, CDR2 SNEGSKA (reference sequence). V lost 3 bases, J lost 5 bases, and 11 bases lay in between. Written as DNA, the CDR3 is TGCAGTGCTAGCCCAGGGCGGGATCAGCCCCAGCATTTT. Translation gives CSASPGRDQPQHF.

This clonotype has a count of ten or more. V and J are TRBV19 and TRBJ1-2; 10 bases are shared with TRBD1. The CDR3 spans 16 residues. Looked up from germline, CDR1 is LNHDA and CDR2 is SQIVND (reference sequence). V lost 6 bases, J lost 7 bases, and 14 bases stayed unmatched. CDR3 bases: TGTGCCAGTAGCGAAAGACAGGGGGCATCGCGTCGTGGCTACACCTTC. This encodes CASSERQGASRRGYTF.

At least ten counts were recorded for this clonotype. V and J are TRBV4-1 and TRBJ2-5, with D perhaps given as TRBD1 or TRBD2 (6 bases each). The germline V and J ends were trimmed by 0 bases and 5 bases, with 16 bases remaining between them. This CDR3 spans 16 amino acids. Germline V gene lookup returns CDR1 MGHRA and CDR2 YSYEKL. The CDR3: CASSQDGGGQGETQYF. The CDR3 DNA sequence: TGCGCCAGCAGCCAAGATGGAGGGGGGCAAGGGGAGACCCAGTACTTC.

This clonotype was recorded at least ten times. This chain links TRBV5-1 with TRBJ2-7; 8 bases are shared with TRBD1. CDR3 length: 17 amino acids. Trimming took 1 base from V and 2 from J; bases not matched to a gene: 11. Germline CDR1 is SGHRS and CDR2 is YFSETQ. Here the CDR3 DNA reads TGCGCCAGCAGCTTGACCCTTGCCGGGACAGGACCCTACGAGCAGTACTTC. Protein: CASSLTLAGTGPYEQYF.

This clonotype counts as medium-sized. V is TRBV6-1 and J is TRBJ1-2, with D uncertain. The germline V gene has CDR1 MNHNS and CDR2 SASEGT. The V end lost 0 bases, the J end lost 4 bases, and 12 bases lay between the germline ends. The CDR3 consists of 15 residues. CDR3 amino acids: CASSEALGGGYGYTF. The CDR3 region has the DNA TGTGCCAGCAGTGAAGCGCTCGGAGGCGGCTATGGCTACACCTTC.

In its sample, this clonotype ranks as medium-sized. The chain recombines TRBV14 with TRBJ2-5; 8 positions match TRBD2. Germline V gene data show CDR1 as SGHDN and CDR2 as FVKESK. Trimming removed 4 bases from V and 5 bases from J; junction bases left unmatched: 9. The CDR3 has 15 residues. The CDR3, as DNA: TGTGCCAGCAGCCTGGGACTAGGGCGGCAGGAGACCCAGTACTTC. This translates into CASSLGLGRQETQYF.